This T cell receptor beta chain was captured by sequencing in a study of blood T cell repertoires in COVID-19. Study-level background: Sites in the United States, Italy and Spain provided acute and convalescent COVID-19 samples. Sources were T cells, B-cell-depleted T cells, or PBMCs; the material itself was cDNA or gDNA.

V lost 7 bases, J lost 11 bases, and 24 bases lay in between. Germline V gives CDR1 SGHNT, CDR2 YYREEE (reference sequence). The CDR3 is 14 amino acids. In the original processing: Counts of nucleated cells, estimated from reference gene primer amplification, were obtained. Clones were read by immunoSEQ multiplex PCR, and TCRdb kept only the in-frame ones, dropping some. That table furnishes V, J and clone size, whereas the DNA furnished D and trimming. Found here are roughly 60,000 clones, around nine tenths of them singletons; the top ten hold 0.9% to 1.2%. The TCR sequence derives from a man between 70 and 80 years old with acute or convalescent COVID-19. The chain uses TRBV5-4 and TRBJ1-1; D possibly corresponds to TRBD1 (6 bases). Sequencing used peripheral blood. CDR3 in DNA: TGTGCCAGCCGTGGGACACCTACAGGGAAGGTGGCTTTCTTT. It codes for CASRGTPTGKVAFF.